These 13 T cell receptor beta chains originate from one sample sequenced in a study of T cell responses to AZD1222 COVID-19 vaccine. Profiling relied on immunoSEQ multiplex PCR, and the TCRdb table lists in-frame clones only, not all of them. Among about 130,000 clones listed, approximately 90% were seen once. The input for sequencing was peripheral blood, taken on day 0 of AZD1222 vaccination. These receptors were collected from an adult in good health.

About this clone: Compared with germline, one end of the junction differs, possibly owing to a read error. V and J are TRBV12-3 or TRBV12-4 and TRBJ1-5, with a tentative D call TRBD1 (6 bases). The CDR3 has 13 amino acids. The CDR3 is CASRLGGNQPQHF. The DNA of the CDR3 is TGTGCCAGCAGATTAGGGGGAAATCAGCCCCAGCATTTT.

V is TRBV3-1 (or the pseudogene TRBV3-2) and J is TRBJ1-4; D remains unclear. Germline CDR1 reads LGHDT; CDR2 reads YNNKEL (reference sequence). Trimming removed 3 bases at V and 8 bases at J, with 16 bases between. The CDR3 runs to 15 residues. CDR3 sequence reads: CASSQTRAQKEKLFF. DNA of the CDR3: TGTGCCAGCAGCCAGACCCGGGCCCAAAAGGAAAAACTGTTTTTT.

The chain joins TRBV10-2 to TRBJ2-1; D could derive from TRBD1 or TRBD2 (5 bases each). Germline-derived CDR1 and CDR2 are WSHSY and SAAADI. The ends were cut back, 8 bases at V and 10 bases at J, with 21 bases in the middle. There are 14 residues in the CDR3. CDR3 region: CASLGTVGLWEQFF. As DNA, the CDR3 is TGCGCCAGCCTCGGGACGGTGGGATTGTGGGAGCAGTTCTTC.

In its sample, this clone was seen once. V and J are TRBV6-2 or TRBV6-3 and TRBJ1-1; no clear D. Trimming removed 6 bases at V and 1 base at J, with 9 bases between. The germline gives CDR1 MNHEY, CDR2 SVGEGT. The CDR3 runs to 13 residues. DNA for the CDR3: TGTGCCAGCAGCCCGGCCGAGAACACTGAAGCTTTCTTT. Its translation is CASSPAENTEAFF.

This clone was seen only once. The same CDR3 arises from other DNA sequences in this sample as well. The chain has TRBV19 and TRBJ2-3; 12 nucleotides line up with TRBD2. Per the germline V gene, CDR1 is LNHDA and CDR2 is SQIVND (reference sequence). The ends lost 6 bases at V and 3 bases at J; junction bases unmatched: 1. The CDR3 has 14 amino acids. This CDR3 is CASSGLAGTDTQYF. CDR3 bases: TGTGCCAGTAGCGGACTAGCGGGGACAGATACGCAGTATTTT.

The rearrangement joins TRBV24-1 to TRBJ2-3; D gene uncertain. CDR1 and CDR2 from the germline V gene are KGHDR and SFDVKD. The germline V and J ends were trimmed by 3 bases and 2 bases, with 2 bases remaining between them. The CDR3 loop spans 12 amino acids. The chain's CDR3 is CATSDNTDTQYF. The CDR3 DNA reads as TGTGCCACCAGTGATAACACAGATACGCAGTATTTT.

The chain links TRBV19 to TRBJ1-6, with TRBD1 matching over 7 bases. V lost 6 bases and J lost 7; bases outside the gene matches: 6. This CDR3 is built from 14 residues. Germline CDR1 and CDR2: LNHDA and SQIVND (reference sequence). CDR3 amino acids: CASSPDRQNSPLHF. The CDR3 region has the DNA TGTGCCAGTAGCCCGGACAGGCAAAATTCACCCCTCCACTTT.

The gene calls are TRBV6-5 and TRBJ2-1, with 9 bases lining up with TRBD1. Trimming took 3 bases from V and 4 from J; bases not matched to a gene: 4. Germline V gene sequence: CDR1 MNHEY, CDR2 SVGAGI. The CDR3 is 15 amino acids. The CDR3 spells CASSYSGTGYNEQFF. The CDR3 bases are TGTGCCAGCAGTTATTCCGGGACAGGGTACAATGAGCAGTTCTTC.

The chain employs TRBV27 and TRBJ1-1, with a possible D match to TRBD1 (6 bases). The V gene's germline CDR1 is MNHEY and CDR2 SMNVEV (reference sequence). This CDR3 region has 14 residues. With 2 bases removed from V and 1 base from J, the gap between germline ends came to 8 bases. In DNA form, the CDR3 reads TGTGCCAGCAGTTTAAGGGGGACGAACACTGAAGCTTTCTTT. Its translation: CASSLRGTNTEAFF.

The chain employs TRBV2 and TRBJ2-3; 7 bases agree with TRBD2. CDR1 is SNHLY and CDR2 is FYNNEI in the germline V gene. CDR3 size: 13 residues. V lost 8 bases to trimming and J lost 2 bases; unmatched junction nucleotides: 4. The CDR3 sequence is CASQRENTDTQYF. The CDR3 DNA follows: TGTGCCAGCCAGCGGGAAAACACAGATACGCAGTATTTT.

This sequence joins TRBV5-5 and TRBJ2-3, with D uncertain. CDR3 length equals 12 residues. The ends were cut back, 0 bases at V and 4 bases at J, with 3 bases in the middle. Germline V CDR1 and CDR2: SGHKS, YYEKEE (reference sequence). CDR3 DNA sequence: TGTGCCAGCAGCTTGGAAGCAGATACGCAGTATTTT. It is translated as CASSLEADTQYF.

The chain combines TRBV5-1 with TRBJ1-6; 12 positions agree with TRBD1. Germline CDR1 SGHRS, CDR2 YFSETQ. After removal of 4 bases from V and 6 bases from J, the junction contained 5 bases not matched to a gene. The CDR3 sequence is 16 residues long. The CDR3 region has the DNA TGCGCCAGCAGCGGGGACAGGGGGCAGGGTAATTCACCCCTCCACTTT. This translates into CASSGDRGQGNSPLHF.

The chain has TRBV5-6 and TRBJ2-1; D is unclear. Germline values: CDR1 SGHDT, CDR2 YYEEEE. V was cut by 3 bases and J by 0 bases, with 7 bases left in between. The CDR3 loop spans 14 amino acids. The CDR3 DNA follows: TGTGCCAGCAGCTCACTTAGCTCCTACAATGAGCAGTTCTTC. This codes for CASSSLSSYNEQFF.